These T cell receptor beta chains were read from a single sample in a study of response to subunit inactivated influenza vaccine. MiXCR, run by TCRdb on the RT-PCR reads, gives a single entry per CDR3 protein. The data show 300,000 to 350,000 distinct CDR3 sequences, over 20% seen once. Sequenced here: PBMCs from blood, sampled 21 months after vaccination. The receptors stem from a man aged 45-69 years who received an inactivated influenza vaccine. Each CDR3 is given with its conserved first and last residue. A D gene is named only where the DNA matches it firmly. Where a row states a size, it is once, few, many or the class of an expanded clone; other rows omit it.

J gene: TRBJ1-4; clone size: -; D gene: -; V gene: TRBV4-3; CDR3 DNA: TGCGCCAGCAGCCAAGGGTCGGGGGGAGATGGTAATGAAAAACTGTTTTTT; CDR3 protein: CASSQGSGGDGNEKLFF
J gene: TRBJ2-1; clone size: -; D gene: TRBD2; V gene: TRBV5-1; CDR3 DNA: TGCGCCAGCAGCTTGGCTAGCGGACATTTCGAGAGCTCCTACAATGAGCAGTTCTTC; CDR3 protein: CASSLASGHFESSYNEQFF
J gene: TRBJ1-2; clone size: -; D gene: -; V gene: TRBV7-9; CDR3 DNA: TGTGCCAGCGTGGGAGGGGCGGATGGCTACACCTTC; CDR3 protein: CASVGGADGYTF
J gene: TRBJ1-1; clone size: few; D gene: -; V gene: TRBV28; CDR3 DNA: TGTGCCAGCAGTCCCACCCAAGCCCCTTACACTGAAGCTTTCTTT; CDR3 protein: CASSPTQAPYTEAFF
J gene: TRBJ2-7; clone size: -; D gene: TRBD2; V gene: TRBV10-3; CDR3 DNA: TGTGCCATCAGTGAGCCGGGACTAGGCACAACCTCCTACGAGCAGTACTTC; CDR3 protein: CAISEPGLGTTSYEQYF
J gene: TRBJ1-1; clone size: -; D gene: -; V gene: TRBV20-1; CDR3 DNA: TGCAGTGCTGCCCACCGGGATCAAAAAGCTTTCTTT; CDR3 protein: CSAAHRDQKAFF
J gene: TRBJ1-3; clone size: few; D gene: -; V gene: TRBV20-1; CDR3 DNA: TGCAGTGCTAGAGGGGCAGGGTTTGGAAACACCATATATTTT; CDR3 protein: CSARGAGFGNTIYF
J gene: TRBJ2-1; clone size: -; D gene: TRBD2; V gene: TRBV13; CDR3 DNA: TGTGCCAGCAGCTTAGGGTGGGAGGGCCAGGGCAATGAGCAGTTCTTC; CDR3 protein: CASSLGWEGQGNEQFF
J gene: TRBJ2-7; clone size: few; D gene: TRBD2; V gene: TRBV7-9; CDR3 DNA: TGTGCCAGCAGCGAGGGACTAGCGGATTACGAGCAGTACTTC; CDR3 protein: CASSEGLADYEQYF
J gene: TRBJ1-1; clone size: few; D gene: -; V gene: TRBV11-2; CDR3 DNA: TGTGCCAGCAGCTTGTTCACGAACACTGAAGCTTTCTTT; CDR3 protein: CASSLFTNTEAFF
J gene: TRBJ1-5; clone size: -; D gene: -; V gene: TRBV3-1; CDR3 DNA: TGTGCCAGCAGCCAAGCAGGAATCCAGCCCCAGCATTTT; CDR3 protein: CASSQAGIQPQHF
J gene: TRBJ2-4; clone size: -; D gene: -; V gene: TRBV5-1; CDR3 DNA: TGCGCCAGCAGCTTGGACGCGGGAAACATTCAGTACTTC; CDR3 protein: CASSLDAGNIQYF
J gene: TRBJ2-1; clone size: -; D gene: TRBD2; V gene: TRBV5-1; CDR3 DNA: TGCGCCAGCAGCTTAGGAGCGGGAGAGGTCTACAATGAGCAGTTCTTC; CDR3 protein: CASSLGAGEVYNEQFF
J gene: TRBJ2-3; clone size: few; D gene: -; V gene: TRBV7-2; CDR3 DNA: TGTGCCAGCAGCAGAGCAGGGGCAGATACGCAGTATTTT; CDR3 protein: CASSRAGADTQYF
J gene: TRBJ2-7; clone size: few; D gene: TRBD1; V gene: TRBV4-3; CDR3 DNA: TGCGCCAGCAGCCAGGGGACAGTCCACTACGAGCAGTACTTC; CDR3 protein: CASSQGTVHYEQYF
J gene: TRBJ1-2; clone size: few; D gene: -; V gene: TRBV25-1; CDR3 DNA: TGTGCCAGCAGTGAATGGGAGTATGGCTACACCTTC; CDR3 protein: CASSEWEYGYTF
J gene: TRBJ2-3; clone size: -; D gene: TRBD1; V gene: TRBV27; CDR3 DNA: TGTGCCAGCAACCCAGGGGGTACAGTGAACACAGATACGCAGTATTTT; CDR3 protein: CASNPGGTVNTDTQYF
J gene: TRBJ2-2; clone size: -; D gene: -; V gene: TRBV29-1; CDR3 DNA: TGCAGCGTCGGACAGCAGAACACCGGGGAGCTGTTTTTT; CDR3 protein: CSVGQQNTGELFF
J gene: TRBJ2-2; clone size: few; D gene: TRBD1; V gene: TRBV10-3; CDR3 DNA: TGTGCCACCGTACAAACCACAGGGGAAACCGGGGAGCTGTTTTTT; CDR3 protein: CATVQTTGETGELFF
J gene: TRBJ1-2; clone size: few; D gene: -; V gene: TRBV2; CDR3 DNA: TGTGCCAGCTACCGGCAGCCAGGGGCGAAAGGCTACACCTTC; CDR3 protein: CASYRQPGAKGYTF
J gene: TRBJ1-1; clone size: few; D gene: -; V gene: TRBV29-1; CDR3 DNA: TGCAGCGTTGAAACCTCAGGGAGCACTGAAGCTTTCTTT; CDR3 protein: CSVETSGSTEAFF
J gene: TRBJ1-2; clone size: few; D gene: -; V gene: TRBV20-1; CDR3 DNA: TGCAGTGCTAGACCCGGGAGGGACTATGGCTACACCTTC; CDR3 protein: CSARPGRDYGYTF
J gene: TRBJ2-1; clone size: -; D gene: -; V gene: TRBV2; CDR3 DNA: TGTGCCAGCAGGCCCAACTTGAGCCCCGGCAATGAGCAGTTCTTC; CDR3 protein: CASRPNLSPGNEQFF
J gene: TRBJ1-4; clone size: -; D gene: TRBD1; V gene: TRBV19; CDR3 DNA: TGTGCCAGTAGCCAAGGGGGGACAGTGGATGAAAAACTGTTTTTT; CDR3 protein: CASSQGGTVDEKLFF
J gene: TRBJ1-3; clone size: few; D gene: -; V gene: TRBV15; CDR3 DNA: TGTGCCACCAGCAGAGATCTCCCCAGCTCTGGAAACACCATATATTTT; CDR3 protein: CATSRDLPSSGNTIYF
J gene: TRBJ1-5; clone size: -; D gene: -; V gene: TRBV24-1; CDR3 DNA: TGTGCCACCAGTGATCACAGGGTACTGGATCAGCCCCAGCATTTT; CDR3 protein: CATSDHRVLDQPQHF
J gene: TRBJ2-3; clone size: -; D gene: -; V gene: TRBV10-3; CDR3 DNA: TGTGCCATCAGTTCCACAATACAGGGTGATACGCAGTATTTT; CDR3 protein: CAISSTIQGDTQYF
J gene: TRBJ1-2; clone size: many; D gene: -; V gene: TRBV18; CDR3 DNA: TGTGCCAGCTCACCCAGAGGTGGATTTAGAGGAGCTAACTATGGCTACACCTTC; CDR3 protein: CASSPRGGFRGANYGYTF
J gene: TRBJ2-5; clone size: few; D gene: -; V gene: TRBV20-1; CDR3 DNA: TGCAGTGCTAGGGGACACCCGCAAGAGACCCAGTACTTC; CDR3 protein: CSARGHPQETQYF
J gene: TRBJ1-6; clone size: few; D gene: -; V gene: TRBV21-1; CDR3 DNA: TGTGCCAGCAGCCCAGGGACAGGCGCCGTTAATTCACCCCTCCACTTT; CDR3 protein: CASSPGTGAVNSPLHF
J gene: TRBJ1-2; clone size: few; D gene: -; V gene: TRBV9; CDR3 DNA: TGTGCCAGCAGCGCGTCCGGGGTCGGCTACACCTTC; CDR3 protein: CASSASGVGYTF
J gene: TRBJ1-1; clone size: -; D gene: TRBD1; V gene: TRBV20-1; CDR3 DNA: TGCAGTGCTGAAAACAGGGGGTTGAACACTGAAGCTTTCTTT; CDR3 protein: CSAENRGLNTEAFF
J gene: TRBJ2-6; clone size: -; D gene: -; V gene: TRBV4-1; CDR3 DNA: TGCGCCAGCAGCCAAGTTTTAGGCGGAGGTTGGGATGGGGCCAACGTCCTGACTTTC; CDR3 protein: CASSQVLGGGWDGANVLTF
J gene: TRBJ1-2; clone size: many; D gene: -; V gene: TRBV2; CDR3 DNA: TGTGCCAGCATGGGGGCAGGGAGTGGCTATGGCTACACCTTC; CDR3 protein: CASMGAGSGYGYTF
J gene: TRBJ2-7; clone size: -; D gene: -; V gene: TRBV7-2; CDR3 DNA: TGTGCCAGCAGCTTAAACGCCAACTCCTACGAGCAGTACTTC; CDR3 protein: CASSLNANSYEQYF
J gene: TRBJ2-5; clone size: few; D gene: -; V gene: TRBV9; CDR3 DNA: TGTGCCAGCAGCGTAGCGGCGGGTCAAGAGACCCAGTACTTC; CDR3 protein: CASSVAAGQETQYF
J gene: TRBJ1-2; clone size: many; D gene: -; V gene: TRBV29-1; CDR3 DNA: TGCAGCGTTGAAGTCCCCAGACCGATAAACTATGGCTACACCTTC; CDR3 protein: CSVEVPRPINYGYTF
J gene: TRBJ2-7; clone size: -; D gene: -; V gene: TRBV2; CDR3 DNA: TGTGCCAGCACCCTAGGGCAGGGGACCTACGAGCAGTACTTC; CDR3 protein: CASTLGQGTYEQYF
J gene: TRBJ1-1; clone size: few; D gene: -; V gene: TRBV11-2; CDR3 DNA: TGTGCCAGCAGCTTAGATAGCCGCCTGTGGGGGGCTTTCTTT; CDR3 protein: CASSLDSRLWGAFF
J gene: TRBJ1-5; clone size: many; D gene: -; V gene: TRBV27; CDR3 DNA: TGTGCCAGCAGTTTATTGGGGGATAGCGATCAGCCCCAGCATTTT; CDR3 protein: CASSLLGDSDQPQHF
J gene: TRBJ2-3; clone size: few; D gene: TRBD2; V gene: TRBV5-1; CDR3 DNA: TGCGCCAGCAGCCTCACTAGCGAGGGCACGCAGTATTTT; CDR3 protein: CASSLTSEGTQYF
J gene: TRBJ2-7; clone size: -; D gene: TRBD1; V gene: TRBV5-1; CDR3 DNA: TGCGCCAGCAGCTTGGTGACAGGGAATTCCTACGAGCAGTACTTC; CDR3 protein: CASSLVTGNSYEQYF
J gene: TRBJ1-6; clone size: -; D gene: -; V gene: TRBV21-1; CDR3 DNA: TGTGCCAGCAGCAACATGCGGGACAGCCCGTTTTTCTATAATTCACCCCTCCACTTT; CDR3 protein: CASSNMRDSPFFYNSPLHF
J gene: TRBJ1-6; clone size: -; D gene: -; V gene: TRBV28; CDR3 DNA: -; CDR3 protein: CASSWGRGIGPLQF
J gene: TRBJ1-1; clone size: -; D gene: -; V gene: TRBV28; CDR3 DNA: TGTGCCAGCAGCATAATGGGGACTGAAGCTTTCTTT; CDR3 protein: CASSIMGTEAFF
J gene: TRBJ2-1; clone size: -; D gene: -; V gene: TRBV20-1; CDR3 DNA: TGCAGTGCTTTGGCTAGGGGCTATGAGCAGTTCTTC; CDR3 protein: CSALARGYEQFF
J gene: TRBJ1-5; clone size: few; D gene: -; V gene: TRBV6-1; CDR3 DNA: TGTGCCAGCAGTCATCTCCTAGGGAGCAATCAGCCCCAGCATTTT; CDR3 protein: CASSHLLGSNQPQHF
J gene: TRBJ2-3; clone size: few; D gene: TRBD2; V gene: TRBV20-1; CDR3 DNA: TGCAGTGCTAGCCTTAGCGGGAGGGTCGGCACAGATACGCAGTATTTT; CDR3 protein: CSASLSGRVGTDTQYF
J gene: TRBJ1-1; clone size: -; D gene: TRBD1; V gene: TRBV6-1; CDR3 DNA: TGTGCCAGCAGTACCAGACAGGGTTCAGGGACTGAAGCTTTCTTT; CDR3 protein: CASSTRQGSGTEAFF
J gene: TRBJ1-1; clone size: few; D gene: -; V gene: TRBV5-1; CDR3 DNA: TGCGCCAGCAGCTCGTCCCCGGGGGGAGGAACTGAAGCTTTCTTT; CDR3 protein: CASSSSPGGGTEAFF
J gene: TRBJ1-1; clone size: few; D gene: -; V gene: TRBV18; CDR3 DNA: TGTGCCAGCTCAGGTTCTGGGAACACTGAAGCTTTCTTT; CDR3 protein: CASSGSGNTEAFF
J gene: TRBJ2-3; clone size: few; D gene: TRBD2; V gene: TRBV10-3; CDR3 DNA: TGTGCCATCAGAGGTAGCGGGGGGCAAGCAGATACGCAGTATTTT; CDR3 protein: CAIRGSGGQADTQYF
J gene: TRBJ1-5; clone size: many; D gene: TRBD1; V gene: TRBV20-1; CDR3 DNA: TGCAGTGCTAGGAAGGGGGCAACGGGCAATCAGCCCCAGCATTTT; CDR3 protein: CSARKGATGNQPQHF
J gene: TRBJ1-1; clone size: few; D gene: TRBD1; V gene: TRBV6-5; CDR3 DNA: TGTGCCAGCGGAAGAGGGGGCTTGGGAGCTTTCTTT; CDR3 protein: CASGRGGLGAFF
J gene: TRBJ1-2; clone size: -; D gene: -; V gene: TRBV6-5; CDR3 DNA: TGTGCCAGCAGTTCTACGAACAGGACCTCCTTC; CDR3 protein: CASSSTNRTSF
J gene: TRBJ1-1; clone size: few; D gene: -; V gene: TRBV11-2; CDR3 DNA: TGTGCCAGCAGCTTAGTGGGTTGGAGTGAAGCTTTCTTT; CDR3 protein: CASSLVGWSEAFF
J gene: TRBJ1-1; clone size: -; D gene: -; V gene: TRBV7-2; CDR3 DNA: TGTGCCAGCACCGAACCCGGAATGAACACTGAAGCTTTCTTT; CDR3 protein: CASTEPGMNTEAFF